This T cell receptor (beta chain) is drawn from a study of blood T cell repertoires in COVID-19. Method: immunoSEQ multiplex PCR; TCRdb's copy keeps in-frame clones and lacks some. The sample shows around 160,000 clones, 87% of them seen only once. Looked up from germline, CDR1 is SGHNT and CDR2 is YENEEA. The ends were cut back, 4 bases at V and 8 bases at J, with 6 bases in the middle. The CDR3 has 11 amino acids. Sequenced material: peripheral blood. The genes are TRBV11-3 and TRBJ1-3; D remains unclear. This clonotype was obtained from a woman aged 70-85 years with COVID-19, enrolled during active disease. CDR3 residues: CASSWGDTIYF. The CDR3, as DNA: TGTGCCAGCAGCTGGGGAGACACCATATATTTT.